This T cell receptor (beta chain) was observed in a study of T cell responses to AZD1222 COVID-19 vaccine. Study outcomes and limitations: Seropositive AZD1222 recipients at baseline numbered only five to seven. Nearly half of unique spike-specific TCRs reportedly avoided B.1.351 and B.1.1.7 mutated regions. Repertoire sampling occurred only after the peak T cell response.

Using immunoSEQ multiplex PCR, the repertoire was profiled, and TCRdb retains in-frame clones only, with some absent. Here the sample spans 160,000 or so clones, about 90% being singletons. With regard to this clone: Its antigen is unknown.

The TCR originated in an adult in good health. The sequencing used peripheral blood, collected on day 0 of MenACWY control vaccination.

The CDR3 is CASTRAGGGYEQYF. The CDR3 coding sequence is TGTGCCAGTACCCGGGCCGGGGGAGGCTACGAGCAGTACTTC. This chain joins TRBV19 and TRBJ2-7; D possibly corresponds to TRBD2 (6 bases). Germline lookup yields CDR1 LNHDA and CDR2 SQIVND (reference sequence). Trimming took 7 bases from V and 3 from J, leaving 16 bases between them. This CDR3 spans 14 amino acids.